This T cell receptor beta chain is drawn from a study of shared clonotypes between healthy human individuals. Running of the assay took place at deep level. Profiling relied on immunoSEQ multiplex PCR, and the TCRdb table lists in-frame clones only, not all of them. This table has about 1 million clones, approximately 80% appearing once. Germline-derived CDR1 and CDR2 are MGHRA and YSYEKL. V gave up 1 base and J gave up 4 bases, with 19 bases separating them. The CDR3 runs to 17 residues. On this clone: What it recognizes is unknown.

All donors were healthy HIV-negative adults lacking recent acute infections or vaccinations. Study-wide results and limits: Naive subsets usually exceeded memory subsets in estimated richness. When compared with the clonotypes that were shared by all four sorted-subset donors, the non-shared clonotypes turned out to have lower generation probabilities.

This chain connects TRBV4-1 to TRBJ1-2, with D possibly matching TRBD1 (6 bases). The sample comprised memory CD4+ T cells from PBMCs. Described subset: CD45RA-negative fraction. The receptor comes from a man in his late teens or twenties in good health. Some clones in this sample may be carry-over from other donors' samples. In DNA form, the CDR3 reads TGCGCCAGCAGCCAAGCTCCCGAACAGGGCGAGCCCTATGGCTACACCTTC. It translates to CASSQAPEQGEPYGYTF.